The 24 T cell receptor beta chains in this list originate from one sample, sequenced in a study of blood T cell repertoires in COVID-19. Repertoires were generated with immunoSEQ multiplex PCR, while TCRdb's copy carries only in-frame clones and drops some. The sample lists 100,000 to 120,000 clones, over 75% seen once, with roughly 4.1% in the top ten. What was sequenced was peripheral blood. The receptors derive from a woman aged 70 to 79 with acute or convalescent COVID-19.

This clone showed up just a few times. The chain couples TRBV29-1 to TRBJ1-5, with D perhaps matching TRBD1 (6 bases). Trimming cost V 6 bases and J 4 bases, with 16 bases left between them. The CDR3 contains 14 residues. Germline CDR1 reads SQVTM; CDR2 reads ANQGSEA. The CDR3 DNA sequence: TGCAGCGTATCCCAGGGGTCCGGGAATCAGCCCCAGCATTTT. This translates into CSVSQGSGNQPQHF. The variable domain in full, completed from reference TRBV29-1 and TRBJ1-5, reads SAVISQKPSRDICQRGTSLTIQCQVDSQVTMMFWYRQQPGQSLTLIATANQGSEATYESGFVIDKFPISRPNLTFSTLTVSNMSPEDSSIYLCSVSQGSGNQPQHFGDGTRLSIL.

This chain joins TRBV2 and TRBJ1-3, with unresolved D. Trimming left V 3 bases short and J 4 bases short, with 28 bases between. Germline CDR1 reads SNHLY; CDR2 reads FYNNEI. The CDR3 runs 20 residues. The CDR3 sequence: CASSEFSGDGSPRRGNTIYF. The CDR3 DNA follows: TGTGCCAGCAGTGAGTTCTCAGGTGATGGCAGTCCTCGAAGGGGAAACACCATATATTTT.

The chain has TRBV27 and TRBJ2-7; 11 bases match TRBD1. The CDR3 length is 14 residues. Unmatched junction bases numbered 3, after V lost 2 bases and J lost 6 bases. Germline CDR1 MNHEY, CDR2 SMNVEV (reference sequence). This CDR3 is CASSLTGTGGEQYV. DNA for the CDR3: TGTGCCAGCAGTTTAACCGGGACAGGGGGCGAGCAGTACGTC.

The CDR3 loop reads CASSVSRDRGQGNTEAFF. CDR3 nucleotides: TGCGCCAGCAGCGTCAGCCGGGACAGGGGGCAGGGGAATACTGAAGCTTTCTTT. The V call is TRBV5-1, the J call TRBJ1-1; 12 nucleotides match TRBD1. Germline V gene data show CDR1 as SGHRS and CDR2 as YFSETQ. This CDR3 spans 18 amino acids. V was pared by 4 bases and J by 5 bases, with 15 bases of the junction left unmatched.

The chain has TRBV5-1 and TRBJ2-3, with TRBD1 matching over 8 bases. The CDR3 has 17 residues. V trimming: 0 bases; J trimming: 2 bases; junction bases outside the gene matches: 8. CDR1 is SGHRS and CDR2 is YFSETQ in the germline V gene. CDR3 sequence reads: CASSLVRGPGNTDTQYF. DNA for the CDR3: TGCGCCAGCAGCTTGGTCAGGGGGCCAGGGAACACAGATACGCAGTATTTT.

This clone occurred a few times. This rearrangement joins TRBV27 to TRBJ1-5; D is uncertain. This CDR3 contains 13 residues. V was pared by 2 bases and J by 9 bases, with 11 bases between. Germline V gives CDR1 MNHEY, CDR2 SMNVEV (reference sequence). CDR3 in DNA: TGTGCCAGCAGTTTAGGGTTGGGCTGGCCCCAGCATTTT. Translating gives CASSLGLGWPQHF.

Concerning this clone itself: A read error may produce the germline difference seen at one junction end. Other DNA sequences in this specimen translate into the identical CDR3. V is TRBV12-3 or TRBV12-4 and J is TRBJ2-7; possible D gene TRBD1, 6 bases. This CDR3 has 13 residues. The CDR3 nucleotides are TGTGCCAGCAGCCCGGGACACCGCTACGAGCAATACTTC. Translating it yields CASSPGHRYEQYF.

The CDR3: CASSFPAGSSADHANTGELFF. In DNA, the CDR3 is TGTGCCAGCAGCTTTCCAGCGGGGTCCTCTGCGGACCACGCGAACACCGGGGAGCTGTTTTTT. The chain joins TRBV7-8 to TRBJ2-2; 7 nucleotides line up with TRBD2. CDR3 size: 21 residues. V lost 3 bases to trimming and J lost 0 bases; unmatched junction nucleotides: 19. CDR1 is SGHVS and CDR2 is FQNEAQ in the germline V gene. Complete variable domain (other parts from reference TRBV7-8 and TRBJ2-2): GAGVSQSPRYKVAKRGQDVALRCDPISGHVSLFWYQQALGQGPEFLTYFQNEAQLDKSGLPSDRFFAERPEGSVSTLKIQRTQQEDSAVYLCASSFPAGSSADHANTGELFFGEGSRLTVL.

The chain has TRBV5-1 and TRBJ2-3; D may be TRBD1 (6 bases). The CDR3 sequence is 17 residues long. Germline V lookup: CDR1 SGHRS, CDR2 YFSETQ. Between the trimmed V and J ends, which lost 0 bases and 0 bases, there was a span of 14 bases. The CDR3 nucleotides are TGCGCCAGCAGCTTGGGCTGGGGGCGGATTAGCACAGATACGCAGTATTTT. Amino acids: CASSLGWGRISTDTQYF.

The rearrangement links TRBV18 to TRBJ1-5; D unresolved. Trimming cost V 2 bases and J 3 bases, with 5 bases left between them. This CDR3 has 13 amino acids. The germline V gene encodes CDR1 KGHSH and CDR2 LQKENI. As DNA, the CDR3 is TGTGCCAGCTCACCAGGCAACAATCAGCCCCAGCATTTT. It specifies CASSPGNNQPQHF.

The gene calls are TRBV7-8 and TRBJ2-2, with 7 nucleotides matching TRBD2. With V trimmed by 1 base and J by 0 bases, 5 bases remained unmatched. This CDR3 has 17 amino acids. CDR1 SGHVS and CDR2 FQNEAQ come from the germline V gene. The CDR3 sequence is CASSLVGLAANTGELFF. In DNA, the CDR3 is TGTGCCAGCAGCTTAGTCGGGCTAGCGGCGAACACCGGGGAGCTGTTTTTT. Variable domain in full (rest from reference TRBV7-8 and TRBJ2-2): GAGVSQSPRYKVAKRGQDVALRCDPISGHVSLFWYQQALGQGPEFLTYFQNEAQLDKSGLPSDRFFAERPEGSVSTLKIQRTQQEDSAVYLCASSLVGLAANTGELFFGEGSRLTVL.

The chain links TRBV5-1 to TRBJ1-4; D is perhaps TRBD1 (5 bases). V lost 4 bases to trimming and J lost 0 bases, with 10 bases between them. Per germline, CDR1 SGHRS and CDR2 YFSETQ. The CDR3 extends over 15 amino acids. The CDR3 nucleotides are TGCGCCAGCAGCCGTACAGGCGCAACTAATGAAAAACTGTTTTTT. Protein product: CASSRTGATNEKLFF. The complete variable domain, with remaining parts taken from reference TRBV5-1 and TRBJ1-4, reads KAGVTQTPRYLIKTRGQQVTLSCSPISGHRSVSWYQQTPGQGLQFLFEYFSETQRNKGNFPGRFSGRQFSNSRSEMNVSTLELGDSALYLCASSRTGATNEKLFFGSGTQLSVL.

The chain has TRBV19 and TRBJ1-5; 8 nucleotides agree with TRBD1. The CDR3 runs to 14 residues. Germline assignment: CDR1 LNHDA and CDR2 SQIVND (reference sequence). J gave up 2 bases and V 8 bases, and 5 bases lay outside the gene matches. In DNA, the CDR3 is TGTGCCAGTGGAGGACAGGGTGGCAATCAGCCCCAGCATTTT. This codes for CASGGQGGNQPQHF.

V usage is TRBV5-6 and J usage is TRBJ1-6; TRBD1 aligns across 7 bases. The CDR3 has 13 amino acids. Per the germline V gene, CDR1 is SGHDT and CDR2 is YYEEEE. V gave up 8 bases and J gave up 7 bases; unmatched junction bases: 6. CDR3 region: CARAGTENSPLHF. CDR3 DNA sequence: TGTGCCAGGGCCGGGACAGAAAATTCACCCCTCCACTTT.

Here the CDR3 reads CASSLDDRRDTQYF. For the CDR3, the DNA is TGTGCCAGCAGCTTGGATGACAGGCGGGATACGCAGTATTTT. The chain combines TRBV5-6 with TRBJ2-3, with D possibly being TRBD1 (6 bases). The CDR3 loop spans 14 amino acids. In germline, CDR1 is SGHDT, CDR2 YYEEEE. V lost 0 bases, J lost 6 bases, and 11 bases lay in between.

V and J are TRBV6-5 and TRBJ1-6, with D maybe TRBD1 (5 bases). The CDR3 consists of 14 residues. Germline V CDR1 and CDR2: MNHEY, SVGAGI. Trimming pared 8 bases from V and 7 bases from J, leaving 15 bases between. The CDR3 is CASVLSGGNSPLHF. CDR3 sequence (DNA): TGTGCCAGCGTTTTAAGCGGGGGGAATTCACCCCTCCACTTT.

This chain links TRBV19 with TRBJ1-5; D not certain. The germline V and J ends were trimmed by 7 bases and 3 bases, with 22 bases remaining between them. The germline gives CDR1 LNHDA, CDR2 SQIVND (reference sequence). The CDR3 runs 17 residues. CDR3: CASNPRPRGGINQPQHF. The CDR3 DNA reads TGTGCCAGTAATCCGCGGCCCCGGGGAGGGATCAATCAGCCCCAGCATTTT.

The rearrangement joins TRBV5-1 to TRBJ2-7; 14 nucleotides agree with TRBD2. V lost 0 bases, J lost 2 bases, and 10 bases stayed unmatched. Germline lookup yields CDR1 SGHRS and CDR2 YFSETQ. The CDR3 runs to 19 residues. The CDR3 DNA sequence: TGCGCCAGCAGCTTGGCCGGGACTAGCGGGAGAGAGGGAACCTACGAGCAGTACTTC. Its translation is CASSLAGTSGREGTYEQYF.

CDR3 sequence: CASSHRQGAYNEQFF. The CDR3 DNA follows: TGTGCCAGCAGCCATAGACAGGGGGCCTACAATGAGCAGTTCTTC. The chain is built from TRBV5-4 and TRBJ2-1; TRBD1 matches 9 bases. V gave up 4 bases and J gave up 2 bases; unmatched junction bases: 4. Germline loops: CDR1 SGHNT, CDR2 YYREEE (reference sequence). The CDR3 spans 15 residues.

CDR3 residues: CAIRTSPNQETQYF. Written as DNA, the CDR3 is TGTGCCATCAGAACTAGCCCCAACCAAGAGACCCAGTACTTC. The chain recombines TRBV10-3 with TRBJ2-5; TRBD2 is a possible D gene (6 bases). CDR3 length: 14 residues. CDR1 and CDR2 from the germline V gene are ENHRY and SYGVKD. Trimming pared 6 bases from V and 0 bases from J, leaving 11 bases between.

V usage is TRBV5-6 and J usage is TRBJ1-2; D gene uncertain. The CDR3 totals 16 residues. V lost 2 bases, J lost 0 bases, and 14 bases lay in between. CDR1 and CDR2 (germline): SGHDT, YYEEEE. CDR3 in amino acids: CASSFYTSGANYGYTF. The CDR3 coding sequence is TGTGCCAGCAGCTTTTACACGTCGGGAGCTAACTATGGCTACACCTTC. The whole variable domain, remainder taken from reference TRBV5-6 and TRBJ1-2, is DAGVTQSPTHLIKTRGQQVTLRCSPKSGHDTVSWYQQALGQGPQFIFQYYEEEERQRGNFPDRFSGHQFPNYSSELNVNALLLGDSALYLCASSFYTSGANYGYTFGSGTRLTVV.

This clone was seen only once. The chain employs TRBV7-6 and TRBJ2-1; no firm D call. The V end lost 1 base, the J end lost 6 bases, and 10 bases lay between the germline ends. The CDR3 sequence is 14 residues long. Germline values: CDR1 SGHVS, CDR2 FNYEAQ. CDR3 amino acids: CASSLEFSSNEQFF. DNA for the CDR3: TGTGCCAGCAGCTTAGAGTTTAGTTCCAATGAGCAGTTCTTC.

V gene TRBV6-2 or TRBV6-3 combines with J gene TRBJ1-1; no reliable D call. CDR1 and CDR2 (germline): MNHEY, SVGEGT. CDR3 length: 16 residues. Trimming removed 3 bases at V and 6 bases at J, with 20 bases between. Here the CDR3 DNA reads TGTGCCAGCAGTTATTCGTTTGCCAGGATAAAACCTGAAGCTTTCTTT. Protein sequence: CASSYSFARIKPEAFF.

The chain combines TRBV7-2 with TRBJ1-3; tentatively, D is TRBD1 (5 bases). This CDR3 contains 14 residues. Germline V gene lookup returns CDR1 SGHTA and CDR2 FQGNSA. The germline V and J ends were trimmed by 3 bases and 2 bases, with 8 bases remaining between them. In nucleotides, the CDR3 is TGTGCCAGCAGCTTGGGGGGGGCTGGAAACACCATATATTTT. Residues: CASSLGGAGNTIYF. Variable domain in full (rest from reference TRBV7-2 and TRBJ1-3): GAGVSQSPSNKVTEKGKDVELRCDPISGHTALYWYRQSLGQGLEFLIYFQGNSAPDKSGLPSDRFSAERTGGSVSTLTIQRTQQEDSAVYLCASSLGGAGNTIYFGEGSWLTVV.